Shown below are 31 T cell receptor beta chains from a single sample sequenced in a study of T cells in Graves' hyperthyroidism and ophthalmopathy (dated by TCRdb to about 2019). Libraries were prepared through multiplex PCR. These reads were obtained on an Illumina HiSeq 2000. The TCR beta CDR3 regions were amplified from RNA transcripts. The first round of RT-PCR for the TCR CDR3 was performed with the HTBI primer set and the Qiagen OneStep RT-PCR kit. TCRdb itself trimmed the public reads at Q25 with fastp, ran MiXCR and retained productive beta chains. Rows are combined by CDR3 protein, so each entry shows the most common genes and DNA. Counted in this sample were 500,000 to 800,000 distinct CDR3 sequences; about 14% of them appeared once. The leading ten clones occupy about an eighth of the sample. Material for sequencing was blood. Receptors were obtained from a woman in her 50s with Graves' ophthalmopathy.

CDR3 residues: CASRRPVREMGGNTIYF. In DNA, the CDR3 is TGTGCCAGCAGGCGACCGGTCCGGGAGATGGGAGGAAACACCATATATTTT. The rearrangement uses TRBV7-9 and TRBJ1-3; D gene ambiguous. Trimming cost V 6 bases and J 4 bases, with 22 bases left between them. Germline V CDR1 and CDR2: SEHNR, FQNEAQ (reference sequence). This CDR3 comprises 17 residues.

A single count supports this clonotype. One junction end disagrees with the germline gene, perhaps due to a read error. The gene calls are TRBV7-3 and TRBJ1-1; 11 nucleotides line up with TRBD1. This CDR3 is built from 17 residues. The germline CDR1 and CDR2 sequences are SGHTA and FQGTGA. In DNA, the CDR3 is TGTACCAGCAGCCCCCTGAGGGACAGGGGGAAAGACACTGAAGCTTTCTTT. Translated: CTSSPLRDRGKDTEAFF.

This chain links TRBV30 with TRBJ2-3, with 8 bases identical to TRBD1. This CDR3 has 17 amino acids. V gave up 3 bases and J gave up 0 bases; unmatched junction bases: 11. The germline V gene encodes CDR1 GTSNPN and CDR2 SVGIG (reference sequence). The CDR3 protein is CAWRTGGKRKSTDTQYF. The CDR3 nucleotides are TGTGCCTGGAGAACAGGGGGAAAAAGAAAAAGCACAGATACGCAGTATTTT.

The chain combines TRBV20-1 with TRBJ2-7; unclear D gene. This CDR3 is built from 14 residues. Trimming left V 1 base short and J 3 bases short, with 13 bases between. Germline lookup yields CDR1 DFQATT and CDR2 SNEGSKA (reference sequence). The CDR3: CSARGRHSYYEQYF. The CDR3 DNA reads TGCAGTGCTAGAGGTCGTCACTCATACTACGAGCAGTACTTC.

The V and J genes are TRBV7-9 and TRBJ1-3; 12 bases map to TRBD1. Germline V gene sequence: CDR1 SEHNR, CDR2 FQNEAQ (reference sequence). This CDR3 comprises 17 residues. The ends lost 4 bases at V and 1 base at J; junction bases unmatched: 5. For the CDR3, the DNA is TGTGCCAGCAGCTCGGGACAGGGGGCAGGTTCTGGAAACACCATATATTTT. Amino acid sequence: CASSSGQGAGSGNTIYF. The full variable domain, its missing parts supplied by reference TRBV7-9 and TRBJ1-3, is DTGVSQNPRHKITKRGQNVTFRCDPISEHNRLYWYRQTLGQGPEFLTYFQNEAQLEKSRLLSDRFSAERPKGSFSTLEIQRTEQGDSAMYLCASSSGQGAGSGNTIYFGEGSWLTVV.

This clonotype was counted ten times or more. The rearrangement uses TRBV5-8 and TRBJ1-2, with 8 bases that match TRBD1. V shed 2 bases and J 5 bases; nucleotides not matched to a gene: 8. Germline CDR1 is SGHTS and CDR2 is YDEGEE. The CDR3 runs 15 residues. The CDR3 region has the DNA TGTGCCAGCAGCTTTGGACAGGGCGTTATGTATGGCTACACCTTC. Protein product: CASSFGQGVMYGYTF.

Many counts were recorded for this clonotype. The chain combines TRBV28 with TRBJ1-5, with D possibly matching TRBD1 (5 bases). This CDR3 spans 15 amino acids. Germline lookup yields CDR1 MDHEN and CDR2 SYDVKM. Trimming stripped 6 bases from V and 0 bases from J, with 12 bases between. The CDR3 DNA reads TGTGCCAGCAGCCCAGGGTTCGATAGCAATCAGCCCCAGCATTTT. It is translated as CASSPGFDSNQPQHF.

The sample holds a few counts of this clonotype. This chain links TRBV4-3 with TRBJ1-2, with 10 bases matching TRBD1. J lost 6 bases, V lost 5 bases, and 15 bases had no gene match. Germline CDR1 is LGHNA and CDR2 is YSLEER. CDR3 length: 17 residues. For the CDR3, the DNA is TGCGCCAGCAGCTCTCGCTGGGACAGGGGAGGAGGGGATGGCTACACCTTC. As protein: CASSSRWDRGGGDGYTF.

Points on this clonotype: Likely a read error: the CDR3 ends without its conserved phenylalanine or tryptophan. The chain joins TRBV5-1 to TRBJ2-7; D gene uncertain. CDR1 and CDR2 (germline): SGHRS, YFSETQ. Trimming took 4 bases from V and 4 from J, leaving 6 bases between them. This CDR3 region has 11 residues. The CDR3 coding sequence is TGCGCCAGCAGCCCCTATTACGAGCAGTACCTC. As protein: CASSPYYEQYL.

V and J are TRBV6-5 and TRBJ2-7, with 7 bases that match TRBD1. Germline CDR1 MNHEY, CDR2 SVGAGI. The CDR3 runs 15 residues. Losses at the gene ends were 4 bases for V and 5 bases for J; bases not matched to a gene: 11. The CDR3 DNA reads as TGTGCCAGCAGTTCTTGGGAAACAGGGGACAACGAGCAGTACTTC. Translated, it gives CASSSWETGDNEQYF.

This clonotype was seen a few times. The chain carries TRBV5-6 and TRBJ2-3, with 10 bases lining up with TRBD2. Germline trimming cut 1 base from V and 3 bases from J; bases unmatched to any gene: 5. Germline CDR1 is SGHDT and CDR2 is YYEEEE. CDR3 length: 16 amino acids. This chain's CDR3 is CASSLPAGGSTDTQYF. As DNA, the CDR3 is TGTGCCAGCAGCTTGCCAGCGGGAGGGTCGACAGATACGCAGTATTTT.

In its sample, this clonotype was seen many times. The rearrangement links TRBV3-1 to TRBJ2-7, with 10 positions matching TRBD2. The CDR3 contains 15 residues. CDR1 is LGHDT and CDR2 is YNNKEL in the germline V gene (reference sequence). V was pared by 1 base and J by 3 bases, with 3 bases of the junction left unmatched. CDR3 in DNA: TGTGCCAGCAGCCAAGTGAGCGGGGGGGGCTACGAGCAGTACTTC. It encodes CASSQVSGGGYEQYF.

This chain links TRBV14 with TRBJ2-7, with 13 bases that match TRBD2. The CDR3 runs 16 residues. Unmatched junction bases numbered 4, after V lost 2 bases and J lost 3 bases. The germline V gene encodes CDR1 SGHDN and CDR2 FVKESK. The CDR3 nucleotides are TGTGCCAGCAGCCAACCGGGACTAGCGGGAAGCTACGAGCAGTACTTC. It specifies CASSQPGLAGSYEQYF. Filled out from reference TRBV14 and TRBJ2-7, the complete variable domain reads EAGVTQFPSHSVIEKGQTVTLRCDPISGHDNLYWYRRVMGKEIKFLLHFVKESKQDESGMPNNRFLAERTGGTYSTLKVQPAELEDSGVYFCASSQPGLAGSYEQYFGPGTRLTVT.

This clonotype was seen more than once but under ten times. The chain uses TRBV5-1 and TRBJ2-5; TRBD2 is a possible D gene (6 bases). Looked up from germline, CDR1 is SGHRS and CDR2 is YFSETQ. With 4 bases removed from V and 6 bases from J, the gap between germline ends came to 16 bases. This CDR3 has 14 residues. CDR3 in DNA: TGCGCCAGCAGCCCGGACGGGAGCAGGCAGACCCAGTACTTC. Its translation is CASSPDGSRQTQYF.

This clonotype was observed a few times. This sequence joins TRBV19 and TRBJ2-7; no clear D. Looked up from germline, CDR1 is LNHDA and CDR2 is SQIVND (reference sequence). V was clipped by 3 bases and J by 5 bases, with 14 bases between them. The CDR3 runs 14 residues. In DNA, the CDR3 is TGTGCCAGTAGTATTGTCTTCCACCGAGACGAGCAGTACTTC. This codes for CASSIVFHRDEQYF.

This clonotype was seen a few times. V usage is TRBV12-3 or TRBV12-4 and J usage is TRBJ2-2; D is undetermined. Between the trimmed V and J ends, which lost 3 bases and 7 bases, there was a span of 12 bases. The CDR3 has 14 residues. CDR3 sequence: CASSFGQNDGELFF. CDR3 DNA: TGTGCCAGCAGTTTTGGGCAGAATGACGGGGAGCTGTTTTTT.

Ten or more counts support this clonotype. This chain joins TRBV7-2 and TRBJ2-7; TRBD1 agrees at 12 bases. Per the germline V gene, CDR1 is SGHTA and CDR2 is FQGNSA. V was pared by 5 bases and J by 5 bases, with 1 base of the junction left unmatched. CDR3 length: 13 amino acids. The CDR3 DNA is TGTGCCAGCAGCCGGGACAGGGGGCACGAGCAGTACTTC. Translated, it gives CASSRDRGHEQYF.

This clonotype was recorded many times. The rearrangement uses TRBV27 and TRBJ2-3, with a possible D match to TRBD1 (5 bases). From germline, CDR1 is MNHEY and CDR2 SMNVEV (reference sequence). This CDR3 contains 16 residues. The V end lost 4 bases, the J end lost 4 bases, and 18 bases lay between the germline ends. The CDR3 spells CASSWVTGWVSDTQYF. The CDR3 coding sequence is TGTGCCAGCAGTTGGGTCACAGGATGGGTTTCAGATACGCAGTATTTT.

This clonotype has ten or more counts. The chain has TRBV3-1 and TRBJ1-1, with 7 bases matching TRBD1. The germline gives CDR1 LGHDT, CDR2 YNNKEL (reference sequence). The CDR3 consists of 12 residues. V gave up 4 bases and J gave up 5 bases; unmatched junction bases: 1. The CDR3 protein is CASSRDRTEAFF. The CDR3 nucleotides are TGTGCCAGCAGCCGGGACAGAACTGAAGCTTTCTTT.

The rearrangement uses TRBV6-4 and TRBJ2-3, with 13 bases lining up with TRBD2. Germline trimming cut 6 bases from V and 5 bases from J; bases unmatched to any gene: 5. This CDR3 contains 15 residues. Germline CDR1 and CDR2: MRHNA and SNTAGT. CDR3 bases: TGTGCCAGCAGCGTACTAGCGGGAGGGGAAGATACGCAGTATTTT. Protein: CASSVLAGGEDTQYF.

The J gene is TRBJ1-5, the V gene TRBV15; D is unclear. Per the germline V gene, CDR1 is LNHNV and CDR2 is YYDKDF (reference sequence). Trimming removed 3 bases at V and 4 bases at J, with 19 bases between. CDR3 length: 17 amino acids. The CDR3 here is CATSRGADWELNQPQHF. The CDR3 nucleotides read TGTGCCACCAGCAGGGGTGCGGATTGGGAGTTAAATCAGCCCCAGCATTTT. Drawing the rest from reference TRBV15 and TRBJ1-5, the complete variable domain is DAMVIQNPRYQVTQFGKPVTLSCSQTLNHNVMYWYQQKSSQAPKLLFHYYDKDFNNEADTPDNFQSRRPNTSFCFLDIRSPGLGDTAMYLCATSRGADWELNQPQHFGDGTRLSIL.

This clonotype was recorded a few times. The chain recombines TRBV4-3 with TRBJ1-2; a weak D match, TRBD1 (6 bases). Germline CDR1 LGHNA, CDR2 YSLEER. There are 14 residues in the CDR3. Trimming stripped 1 base from V and 8 bases from J, with 14 bases between. CDR3 in DNA: TGCGCCAGCAGCCAAGTATACAGGGTAAAAGGCTACACCTTC. The encoded protein is CASSQVYRVKGYTF.

This clonotype was seen a handful of times. This chain links TRBV6-5 with TRBJ2-3; TRBD2 aligns across 8 bases. J gave up 0 bases and V 3 bases, and 17 bases lay outside the gene matches. Germline values: CDR1 MNHEY, CDR2 SVGAGI. The CDR3 is 20 amino acids. The CDR3 spells CASSYSVSLRSGGSTDTQYF. In DNA, the CDR3 is TGTGCCAGCAGTTATTCAGTATCTCTTCGGAGCGGGGGTAGCACAGATACGCAGTATTTT.

This clonotype was counted a single time. This chain joins TRBV20-1 and TRBJ1-3, with a possible D match to TRBD1 (6 bases). Trimming took 5 bases from V and 2 from J, leaving 13 bases between them. The germline CDR1 and CDR2 sequences are DFQATT and SNEGSKA (reference sequence). There are 14 residues in the CDR3. The CDR3 sequence: CSALGQITGNTIYF. CDR3 sequence (DNA): TGCAGTGCTCTTGGACAGATAACTGGAAACACCATATATTTT.

This clonotype has just a few counts. This chain links TRBV2 with TRBJ1-1; D uncertain. V was pared by 2 bases and J by 0 bases, with 7 bases between. The CDR3 is 14 residues long. Looked up from germline, CDR1 is SNHLY and CDR2 is FYNNEI. For the CDR3, the DNA is TGTGCCAGCAGTGAAAAGTACATGAACACTGAAGCTTTCTTT. This translates into CASSEKYMNTEAFF.

This clonotype was detected many times. This chain links TRBV20-1 with TRBJ2-7; D unclear. CDR1 is DFQATT, CDR2 SNEGSKA, per germline (reference sequence). The CDR3 has 15 amino acids. V was pared by 1 base and J by 0 bases, with 13 bases between. The CDR3 DNA sequence: TGCAGTGCTAGAGGAAAAACCCTCAGCTCCTACGAGCAGTACTTC. Translating gives CSARGKTLSSYEQYF.

This clonotype was counted a few times. The chain uses TRBV7-2 and TRBJ2-1; tentative D call: TRBD2 (6 bases). Trimming took 2 bases from V and 3 from J, leaving 23 bases between them. The germline gives CDR1 SGHTA, CDR2 FQGNSA. CDR3 size: 19 residues. The CDR3 sequence: CASSLRPRGGTIGYNEQFF. The CDR3, as DNA: TGTGCCAGCAGCTTAAGACCACGGGGCGGGACCATCGGCTACAATGAGCAGTTCTTC.

V usage is TRBV9 and J usage is TRBJ2-1; TRBD2 matches 11 bases. CDR1 is SGDLS and CDR2 is YYNGEE in the germline V gene. The CDR3 has 15 residues. Unmatched junction bases numbered 10, after V lost 7 bases and J lost 7 bases. DNA of the CDR3: TGTGCCAGCGGCGCGACTAGCGGGATTGGGAATGAGCAGTTCTTC. Protein product: CASGATSGIGNEQFF.

In its sample, this clonotype was seen many times. The chain uses TRBV7-9 and TRBJ2-1; 9 bases agree with TRBD2. The CDR3 loop spans 15 amino acids. V shed 8 bases and J 9 bases; nucleotides not matched to a gene: 14. Looked up from germline, CDR1 is SEHNR and CDR2 is FQNEAQ (reference sequence). CDR3 DNA: TGTGCCAGCGGACCCCTTAGCGGGAGTCACAGTGAGCAGTTCTTC. Translated: CASGPLSGSHSEQFF.

Many counts were recorded for this clonotype. The chain couples TRBV12-3 or TRBV12-4 to TRBJ2-3, with 10 bases aligning to TRBD2. This CDR3 spans 16 amino acids. V dropped 6 bases and J dropped 3; count of bases not matched to a gene: 9. CDR3 region: CASSHDLGLATDTQYF. The CDR3 region has the DNA TGTGCCAGCAGCCACGATCTGGGACTAGCGACAGATACGCAGTATTTT.

This clonotype occurred a few times. V usage is TRBV27 and J usage is TRBJ2-1, with D possibly TRBD1 on 6 matching bases. The CDR3 is made up of 13 amino acids. Germline CDR1 MNHEY, CDR2 SMNVEV (reference sequence). The V end was cut by 3 bases, the J end by 12 bases, with 15 bases between. CDR3 protein: CASSFTGTGGQFF. CDR3 coding DNA: TGTGCCAGCAGTTTCACAGGGACGGGCGGGCAGTTCTTC.